This T cell receptor (beta chain) was recovered during a study of CD8 T cells in Susac syndrome. Overall study results and limits: It was acknowledged by the study that relatively few individuals were included in its TCR sequencing and HLA analysis.

CDR3 length: 16 amino acids. V was clipped by 1 base and J by 0 bases, with 10 bases between them. Germline V lookup: CDR1 SGHTA, CDR2 FQGNSA. Worth noting for this clonotype: Its specificity is not known.

It was with random hexamers that about 0.45 to 1 ug RNA was reverse transcribed. Amplification of TCR beta CDR3 by immunoSEQ multiplex PCR spanned 54 Vbeta and 13 Jbeta. Using its own MiXCR run on the immunoSEQ multiplex PCR reads, TCRdb lists one record per CDR3 protein. The sample consists of approximately 260,000 distinct CDR3 sequences, 90% to 97% of them appearing once. Sequences were obtained from CD4+ T cells from PBMCs. The genes are TRBV7-2 and TRBJ1-3; D not resolved. The receptor comes from a human donor with Susac syndrome. CDR3 DNA sequence: TGTGCCAGCAGCTTAGGGCCACTGGGCTCTGGAAACACCATATATTTT. It specifies CASSLGPLGSGNTIYF.